These 24 T cell receptor beta chains share one sample of origin, sequenced in a study of blood T cell repertoires in COVID-19. Only in-frame clones appear in the TCRdb table, and some are missing; sequencing was by immunoSEQ multiplex PCR. The sample yields fewer than 500,000 clones, roughly 88% seen once. The sample was peripheral blood. These receptors were collected from a young woman with active or convalescent COVID-19.

This clone was recorded only once. V gene TRBV10-3 combines with J gene TRBJ2-1, with 11 bases aligning to TRBD2. This CDR3 region has 16 residues. V shed 0 bases and J 8 bases; nucleotides not matched to a gene: 6. In germline, CDR1 is ENHRY, CDR2 SYGVKD. The DNA for the CDR3 is TGTGCCATCAGTGAGTCGGTAGCGGGGGGGCTGGATGAGCAGTTCTTC. The encoded protein is CAISESVAGGLDEQFF.

The chain joins TRBV12-5 to TRBJ1-2; unclear D gene. Germline CDR1 LGHNT, CDR2 FRNRAP. CDR3 length equals 16 residues. V was cut by 0 bases and J by 0 bases, with 11 bases left in between. For the CDR3, the DNA is TGTGCTAGTGGTTTGGTCCCCGAATTAGCTAACTATGGCTACACCTTC. It translates to CASGLVPELANYGYTF.

This sequence joins TRBV19 and TRBJ2-3, with 9 bases identical to TRBD2. With 4 bases clipped from V and 3 bases from J, the junction kept 5 bases outside the gene matches. CDR3 length: 15 amino acids. The V gene's germline CDR1 is LNHDA and CDR2 SQIVND (reference sequence). CDR3 sequence reads: CASSRSLAGTDTQYF. CDR3 nucleotides: TGTGCCAGTAGTAGATCCCTAGCGGGAACAGATACGCAGTATTTT.

The chain carries TRBV2 and TRBJ2-3; 8 bases fit TRBD2. This CDR3 contains 15 residues. The germline CDR1 and CDR2 sequences are SNHLY and FYNNEI. V shed 6 bases, J shed 0 bases, and the junction held 5 bases outside the gene matches. The DNA of the CDR3 is TGTGCCAGCAGAAGTGGACTAGCTAGCACAGATACGCAGTATTTT. Translated: CASRSGLASTDTQYF. Combining the CDR3 with reference TRBV2 and TRBJ2-3 gives the whole variable domain EPEVTQTPSHQVTQMGQEVILRCVPISNHLYFYWYRQILGQKVEFLVSFYNNEISEKSEIFDDQFSVERPDGSNFTLKIRSTKLEDSAMYFCASRSGLASTDTQYFGPGTRLTVL.

This clone was detected only once. The CDR3, as DNA: TGTGCCAGCAGCCGAAGACAGGGGGATGTTATCTACGAGCAGTACTTC. Translated: CASSRRQGDVIYEQYF. V gene TRBV4-2 combines with J gene TRBJ2-7; TRBD1 agrees at 9 bases. The germline CDR1 and CDR2 sequences are LGHNA and YNFKEQ. J gave up 3 bases and V 4 bases, and 10 bases lay outside the gene matches. CDR3 length equals 16 residues.

The gene calls are TRBV10-3 and TRBJ2-3, with 8 bases lining up with TRBD2. There are 15 residues in the CDR3. V dropped 6 bases and J dropped 0; count of bases not matched to a gene: 5. Germline CDR1 is ENHRY and CDR2 is SYGVKD. The CDR3 DNA reads as TGTGCCATCAGGGGAGCGGGAGATAGCACAGATACGCAGTATTTT. As protein: CAIRGAGDSTDTQYF.

The chain carries TRBV4-1 and TRBJ2-5; D call uncertain. This CDR3 spans 13 amino acids. Germline lookup yields CDR1 MGHRA and CDR2 YSYEKL. Deletions cut 0 bases from V and 4 bases from J, with 6 bases between. CDR3 loop: CASSQDPGETQYF. In DNA form, the CDR3 reads TGCGCCAGCAGCCAAGACCCCGGAGAGACCCAGTACTTC.

V is TRBV19 and J is TRBJ2-7, with 7 bases matching TRBD1. The germline V gene has CDR1 LNHDA and CDR2 SQIVND (reference sequence). After removal of 8 bases from V and 6 bases from J, the junction contained 7 bases not matched to a gene. The CDR3 runs to 12 residues. CDR3 sequence (DNA): TGTGCCAGTTCAGGGGGAGTAGGCGAGCAGTACTTC. Translating it yields CASSGGVGEQYF.

This chain links TRBV19 with TRBJ1-5; D is possibly TRBD1 (6 bases). The germline V and J ends were trimmed by 5 bases and 5 bases, with 16 bases remaining between them. CDR3 size: 15 residues. Germline loops: CDR1 LNHDA, CDR2 SQIVND (reference sequence). CDR3 sequence (DNA): TGTGCCAGTAGTTTAGGAGACAGGCGTTATCAGCCCCAGCATTTT. It encodes CASSLGDRRYQPQHF.

This rearrangement joins TRBV7-9 to TRBJ1-2, with TRBD1 as a possible D gene (5 bases). V lost 4 bases, J lost 1 base, and 10 bases lay in between. This CDR3 has 14 amino acids. CDR1 is SEHNR and CDR2 is FQNEAQ in the germline V gene (reference sequence). CDR3 coding DNA: TGTGCCAGCAGCTCGCAGGGAGGTAACTATGGCTACACCTTC. This gives the protein CASSSQGGNYGYTF.

This clone was counted between two and nine times. CDR3 in amino acids: CASIGTSGSHAYEQYF. For the CDR3, the DNA is TGTGCCAGCATCGGGACTAGCGGGAGTCACGCCTACGAGCAGTACTTC. V is TRBV5-6 and J is TRBJ2-7; TRBD2 agrees at 14 bases. V shed 6 bases and J 2 bases; nucleotides not matched to a gene: 7. CDR1 is SGHDT and CDR2 is YYEEEE in the germline V gene. The CDR3 totals 16 residues.

The count of this clone is one. Additional DNA sequences in this sample encode the identical CDR3. The chain combines TRBV6-1 with TRBJ1-2; tentative D call: TRBD1 (6 bases). The CDR3 extends over 14 amino acids. V was clipped by 1 base and J by 7 bases, with 13 bases between them. Germline V gene data show CDR1 as MNHNS and CDR2 as SASEGT. The DNA for the CDR3 is TGTGCCAGCAGTGAAGACAGACTACAGGGTGGCTACACCTTC. Its translation is CASSEDRLQGGYTF.

This rearrangement joins TRBV25-1 to TRBJ1-4, with 9 bases that match TRBD1. CDR1 and CDR2 (germline): MGHDK, SYGVNS. The CDR3 consists of 13 residues. Germline trimming cut 6 bases from V and 7 bases from J; bases unmatched to any gene: 3. CDR3 protein: CASRQGASEKLFF. The DNA of the CDR3 is TGTGCCAGCAGACAGGGGGCGTCTGAAAAACTGTTTTTT.

The chain joins TRBV10-3 to TRBJ1-6; tentative D call: TRBD1 (5 bases). The CDR3 runs 14 residues. Per germline, CDR1 ENHRY and CDR2 SYGVKD. Trimming removed 7 bases from V and 10 bases from J, with 17 bases in between. The CDR3 sequence: CAITGGDTGSPLHF. In DNA form, the CDR3 reads TGTGCCATCACCGGGGGGGATACAGGCTCACCCCTCCACTTT.

The V and J genes are TRBV7-9 and TRBJ1-1; D possibly corresponds to TRBD1 (6 bases). CDR3 length equals 16 residues. V was shortened by 0 bases and J by 11 bases, with 22 bases between the two germline ends. The germline V gene encodes CDR1 SEHNR and CDR2 FQNEAQ (reference sequence). The CDR3 nucleotides are TGTGCCAGCAGCTTAGCGTCAGGGGAGGGCGGCGGCGGGGCTTTCTTT. Its translation: CASSLASGEGGGGAFF.

V and J are TRBV25-1 and TRBJ1-4; 8 bases line up with TRBD1. Germline loops: CDR1 MGHDK, CDR2 SYGVNS. V shed 4 bases and J 4 bases; nucleotides not matched to a gene: 5. The CDR3 contains 15 residues. The chain's CDR3 is CASSGGQVLNEKLFF. The CDR3 DNA reads TGTGCCAGCAGTGGGGGACAGGTGCTTAATGAAAAACTGTTTTTT.

The chain recombines TRBV5-4 with TRBJ1-2, with no clear D. Germline CDR1 and CDR2: SGHNT and YYREEE (reference sequence). With 1 base removed from V and 2 bases from J, the gap between germline ends came to 6 bases. The CDR3 runs 13 residues. The CDR3 coding sequence is TGTGCCAGCAGCTTGTCAGGAAACTATGGCTACACCTTC. It encodes CASSLSGNYGYTF.

The rearrangement links TRBV19 to TRBJ2-7, with a weak D call TRBD1 (6 bases). Per germline, CDR1 LNHDA and CDR2 SQIVND (reference sequence). Trimming removed 4 bases from V and 3 bases from J, with 13 bases in between. CDR3 length: 14 residues. CDR3 DNA sequence: TGTGCCAGTAGTACGTCCCACAGGGTCTACGAGCAGTACTTC. This gives the protein CASSTSHRVYEQYF.

The count of this clone is one. For the CDR3, the DNA is TGTGCCAGCAGTCCCAGGACAGGGAGAGAGGGCTACACCTTC. Translated: CASSPRTGREGYTF. The rearrangement links TRBV6-5 to TRBJ1-2; the match to TRBD1 covers 8 bases. V was clipped by 5 bases and J by 8 bases; unmatched bases: 10. CDR1 MNHEY and CDR2 SVGAGI come from the germline V gene. The CDR3 is 14 amino acids.

This clone was counted only a few times. The chain couples TRBV28 to TRBJ2-7; TRBD1 matches at 11 bases. The V segment lost 8 bases and the J segment 3 bases; nucleotides outside the gene matches: 9. The CDR3 loop spans 15 amino acids. Per germline, CDR1 MDHEN and CDR2 SYDVKM. The CDR3 DNA follows: TGTGCCAGCGGGGAAACCGGGACAGGGGGCTACGAGCAGTACTTC. Translating gives CASGETGTGGYEQYF.

Only a few counts were recorded for this clone. V gene TRBV12-3 or TRBV12-4 combines with J gene TRBJ1-5, with D possibly being TRBD1 (5 bases). Trimming removed 4 bases from V and 5 bases from J, with 9 bases in between. The CDR3 extends over 13 amino acids. In nucleotides, the CDR3 is TGTGCCAGCAGTTCCGACAGCTATCAGCCCCAGCATTTT. Protein product: CASSSDSYQPQHF.

The rearrangement links TRBV24-1 to TRBJ1-4; 9 nucleotides line up with TRBD1. Germline trimming cut 1 base from V and 1 base from J; bases unmatched to any gene: 6. Germline values: CDR1 KGHDR, CDR2 SFDVKD. CDR3 size: 18 residues. CDR3 sequence reads: CATSDLRKDRGTNEKLFF. The DNA of the CDR3 is TGTGCCACCAGTGATTTACGAAAGGACAGGGGAACTAATGAAAAACTGTTTTTT.

This clone was seen a single time. The chain couples TRBV2 to TRBJ2-4; 7 positions match TRBD2. This CDR3 has 14 amino acids. Germline CDR1 reads SNHLY; CDR2 reads FYNNEI. V dropped 8 bases and J dropped 4; count of bases not matched to a gene: 8. CDR3 DNA: TGTGCCAGCGGGGGTAGCGGGCAAAAAAACATTCAGTACTTC. Translating gives CASGGSGQKNIQYF.

The chain uses TRBV5-4 and TRBJ1-2, with no clear D. CDR3 length: 15 residues. The germline CDR1 and CDR2 sequences are SGHNT and YYREEE (reference sequence). Trimming removed 1 base at V and 3 bases at J, with 13 bases between. The CDR3 loop is CASSLWSGQYYGYTF. The DNA of the CDR3 is TGTGCCAGCAGCTTGTGGTCTGGTCAGTACTATGGCTACACCTTC.